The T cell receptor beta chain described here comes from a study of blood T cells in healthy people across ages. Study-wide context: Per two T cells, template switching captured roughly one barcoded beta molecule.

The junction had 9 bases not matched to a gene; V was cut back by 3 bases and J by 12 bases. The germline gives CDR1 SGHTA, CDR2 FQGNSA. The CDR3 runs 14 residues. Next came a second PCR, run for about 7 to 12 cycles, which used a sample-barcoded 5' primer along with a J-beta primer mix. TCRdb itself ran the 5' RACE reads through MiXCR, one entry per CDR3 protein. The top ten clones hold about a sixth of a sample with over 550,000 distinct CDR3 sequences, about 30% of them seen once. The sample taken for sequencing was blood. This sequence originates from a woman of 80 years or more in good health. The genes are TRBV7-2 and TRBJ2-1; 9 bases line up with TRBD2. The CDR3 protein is CASSFTGTSSGQFF. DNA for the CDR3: TGTGCCAGCAGCTTTACCGGGACTAGCAGTGGGCAGTTCTTC.